This TCR beta chain was recovered during a study of vaccination and CD4 T cells after COVID-19. As for time point: late sampling 161 to 241 days after vaccination in a few convalescent patients. The treatment denotes: roughly nine-day PBMC culture with coronavirus spike peptide pools or control peptides (ViraFEST assay). The CDR3 is 12 residues long. Trimming took off 5 bases at V and 9 bases at J, with 11 bases between the two ends. The germline gives CDR1 LNHDA, CDR2 SQIVND (reference sequence). By proportion, this clonotype is medium-sized. No antigen is known for it. The Oncomine TCR Beta short-read assay sequenced DNA from cultured CD4+ T cells. TCRdb used MiXCR to reprocess the PCR reads, holding one entry per CDR3 protein. Seen here are more than 20,000 distinct CDR3 sequences, approximately 32% observed once, and the top ten hold 11%.

The TCR originated in a human donor who had recovered from COVID-19. Sequenced material: CD4+ T cells from blood, cultured in vitro, taken about 7 months after SARS-CoV-2 vaccination. The chain uses TRBV19 and TRBJ1-5; tentative D call: TRBD1 (6 bases). The CDR3 bases are TGTGCCAGTAGTCCACAGGGCCCGCCCCAGCATTTT. This encodes CASSPQGPPQHF.